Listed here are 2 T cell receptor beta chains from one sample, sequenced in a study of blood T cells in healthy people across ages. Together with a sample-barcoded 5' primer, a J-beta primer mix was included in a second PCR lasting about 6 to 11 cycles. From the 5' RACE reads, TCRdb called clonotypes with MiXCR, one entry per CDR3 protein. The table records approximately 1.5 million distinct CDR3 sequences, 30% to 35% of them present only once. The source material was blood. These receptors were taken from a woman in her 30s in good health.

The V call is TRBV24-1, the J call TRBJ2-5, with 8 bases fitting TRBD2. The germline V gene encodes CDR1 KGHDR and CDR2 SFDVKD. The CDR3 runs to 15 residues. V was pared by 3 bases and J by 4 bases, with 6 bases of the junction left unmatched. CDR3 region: CATSDPTSGRETQYF. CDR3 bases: TGTGCCACCAGTGATCCCACCAGCGGGAGAGAGACCCAGTACTTC.

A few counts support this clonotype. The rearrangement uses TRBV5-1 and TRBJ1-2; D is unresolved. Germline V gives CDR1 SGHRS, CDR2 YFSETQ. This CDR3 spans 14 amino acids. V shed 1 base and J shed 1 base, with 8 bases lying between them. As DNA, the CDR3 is TGCGCCAGCAGCTTGTTACAGAGTAACTATGGCTACACCTTC. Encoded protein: CASSLLQSNYGYTF.